This T cell receptor (beta chain) was captured by sequencing in a study of T cells after yellow fever vaccination (dated by TCRdb to the late 2010s). Looking at the study overall: Libraries from fractions with low cell numbers were prepared with the SMART-Seq v4 Ultra Low Input RNA kit. To follow T-cell clones before and after both primary and booster YFV17D yellow fever vaccination, bulk TCR alpha and beta repertoires underwent longitudinal sequencing. Two healthy male donors, one aged 18 to 30 and one aged 30 to 39 years, were included in the cohort. Blood was drawn at multiple timepoints before and after primary and secondary immunization, with bulk PBMC replicates and cell subsets isolated.

This clonotype has at least ten counts. The target of this receptor is not known. There are no base qualities to consult, and no much larger clone falls within one base. TCRdb names Illumina NovaSeq 6000 as the instrument used. TCR cDNA was synthesized by 5'RACE template switching, through which a universal primer site and unique molecular identifiers were introduced. Priming for cDNA synthesis came from both the TCR alpha and TCR beta constant segments. Library amplification used two PCR steps, and the second PCR step added sample barcodes and sequencing adapters. Libraries were sequenced on Illumina HiSeq 2500 (2x100 bp) or NovaSeq (2x150 bp). The source study handled its data this way. Reads were demultiplexed and collapsed into UMI consensus sequences with MIGEC, and V(D)J alignment was performed with MiXCR. Clonotypes responding to the vaccine were identified with edgeR on replicate PBMC samples, with the criteria of FDR below 0.01 and a log2 fold change above 5 up to day 15. CD4 or CD8 identity was assigned to each bulk clonotype according to whether the clonotype was present at higher abundance in the sequenced CD4 repertoire or the sequenced CD8 repertoire. The public reads were reprocessed in TCRdb via fastp at Q25 and MiXCR, keeping in-frame beta chains. A single entry per CDR3 protein holds the most common genes and DNA from its merged rows. TCRdb, rather than the study authors, made the V and J calls. The sample records 200,000 to 300,000 distinct CDR3 sequences, 3.6% of which are singletons. Under 20% of the sample goes to the ten largest clones.

Unmatched junction bases come to 8, with V trimmed by 6 bases and J by 6 bases. Reading the germline V gene (reference sequence) gives CDR1 LNHDA and CDR2 SQIVND. The CDR3 has 15 amino acids, counting the end cysteine and phenylalanine. Just the 45-base CDR3 DNA is kept, in frame starting at base 1. Read against the paper, the sample's treatment or condition label means: live attenuated yellow fever vaccine strain. At every blood-draw timepoint, two biological replicates of bulk PBMCs were collected. PBMCs were isolated from peripheral blood using a standard Ficoll-Paque protocol. RNA was extracted with TriZol from bulk PBMCs, CD4 and CD8 fractions, and dextramer-positive and dextramer-negative fractions. Study-wide conclusions, independent of this receptor: Only two donors were included in the study, so the extent to which the findings can be generalized is limited. Most clones expanded after primary vaccination (about 95% of CD4 and 88% of CD8) were re-detected after the booster, suggesting that broad memory maintenance occurred. Compared with the primary T-cell response, the secondary T-cell response was weaker but faster, peaking on day 5 rather than day 15. A small fraction of clonotypes showed up in both the CD4 and CD8 compartments, probably as a result of convergent recombination. Computational filtering was needed because FACS-sorted repertoires could contain abundant contaminating clonotypes from the bulk population.

The specimen was PBMCs, collected 15 days after the yellow fever booster vaccination. This receptor was obtained from a man between 18 and 35 years old who received the YFV17D yellow fever vaccine. Rearrangement joined TRBV19 to TRBJ2-3, and TRBD2 matches 11 of the central bases. The DNA is as follows: TGTGCCAGTAGCTTGACTAGCGGGGTTGCGGATACGCAGTATTTT. Its protein is CASSLTSGVADTQYF.